This TCR beta chain stems from a study of control samples from healthy donors and cancer patients. V trimming: 7 bases; J trimming: 2 bases; junction bases outside the gene matches: 3. In germline, CDR1 is GTSNPN, CDR2 SVGIG (reference sequence). This CDR3 has 12 amino acids. Generated by immunoSEQ multiplex PCR, the TCRdb table keeps only in-frame clones and is missing some. Of 90,000 to 100,000 clones listed, 70% to 80% are singletons. The sample comprised blood. V and J are TRBV30 and TRBJ2-7; 9 positions agree with TRBD1. The receptor comes from a woman aged 25-40 years in good health. The CDR3 DNA reads TGTGCCTCGAGACAGGGGGCCTACGAGCAGTACTTC. This gives the protein CASRQGAYEQYF.